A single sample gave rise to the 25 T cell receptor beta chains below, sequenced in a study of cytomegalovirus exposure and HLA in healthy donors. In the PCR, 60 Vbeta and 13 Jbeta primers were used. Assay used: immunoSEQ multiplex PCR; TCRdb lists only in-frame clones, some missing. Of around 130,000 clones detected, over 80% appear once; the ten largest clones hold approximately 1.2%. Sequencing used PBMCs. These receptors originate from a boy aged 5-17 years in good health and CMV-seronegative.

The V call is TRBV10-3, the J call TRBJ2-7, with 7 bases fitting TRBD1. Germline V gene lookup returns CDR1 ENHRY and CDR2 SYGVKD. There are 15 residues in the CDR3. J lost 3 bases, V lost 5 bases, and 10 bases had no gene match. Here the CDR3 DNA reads TGTGCCATCAGTTATCCCCGACAGGGCAGCTACGAGCAGTACTTC. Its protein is CAISYPRQGSYEQYF.

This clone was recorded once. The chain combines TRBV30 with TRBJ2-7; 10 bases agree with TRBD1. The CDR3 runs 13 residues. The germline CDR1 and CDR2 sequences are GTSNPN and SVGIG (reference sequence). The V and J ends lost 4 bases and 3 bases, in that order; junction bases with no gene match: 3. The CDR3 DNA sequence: TGTGCCTGGAAAGGGACAGGGGACTACGAGCAGTACTTC. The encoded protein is CAWKGTGDYEQYF.

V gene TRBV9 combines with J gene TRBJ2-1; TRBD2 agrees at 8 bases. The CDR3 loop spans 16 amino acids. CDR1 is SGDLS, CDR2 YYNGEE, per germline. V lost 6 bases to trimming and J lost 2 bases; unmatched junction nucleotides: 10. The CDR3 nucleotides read TGTGCCAGCACCCCCCTCGGGAGGGCGACCTACAATGAGCAGTTCTTC. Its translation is CASTPLGRATYNEQFF.

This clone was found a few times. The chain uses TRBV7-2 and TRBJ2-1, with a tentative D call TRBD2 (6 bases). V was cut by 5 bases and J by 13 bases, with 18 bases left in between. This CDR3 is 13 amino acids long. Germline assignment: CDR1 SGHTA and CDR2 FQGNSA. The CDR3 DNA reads TGTGCCAGCAGCCCATATAGCGGTGCCGGACAGTTCTTC. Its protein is CASSPYSGAGQFF. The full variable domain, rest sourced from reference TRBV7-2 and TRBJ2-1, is GAGVSQSPSNKVTEKGKDVELRCDPISGHTALYWYRQSLGQGLEFLIYFQGNSAPDKSGLPSDRFSAERTGGSVSTLTIQRTQQEDSAVYLCASSPYSGAGQFFGPGTRLTVL.

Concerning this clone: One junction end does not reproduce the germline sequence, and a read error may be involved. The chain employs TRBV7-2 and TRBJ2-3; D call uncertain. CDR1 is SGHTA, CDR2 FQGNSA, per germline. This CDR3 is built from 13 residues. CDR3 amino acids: CASTLRQVDTQYF. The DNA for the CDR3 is TGTGCCAGCACCTTACGGCAGGTAGATACGCAGTATTTT.

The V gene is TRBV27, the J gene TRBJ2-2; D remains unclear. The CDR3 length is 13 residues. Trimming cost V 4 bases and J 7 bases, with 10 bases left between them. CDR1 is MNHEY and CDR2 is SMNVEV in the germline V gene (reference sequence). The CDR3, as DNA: TGTGCCAGCAGTTCTCTTATCGGCGGGGAGCTGTTTTTT. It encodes CASSSLIGGELFF.

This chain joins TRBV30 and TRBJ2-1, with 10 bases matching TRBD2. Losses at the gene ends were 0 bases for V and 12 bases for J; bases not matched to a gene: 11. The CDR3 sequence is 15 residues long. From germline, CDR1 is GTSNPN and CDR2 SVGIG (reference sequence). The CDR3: CAWSVQASGRTRQFF. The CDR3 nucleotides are TGTGCCTGGAGTGTACAGGCTAGCGGGAGAACCCGGCAGTTCTTC.

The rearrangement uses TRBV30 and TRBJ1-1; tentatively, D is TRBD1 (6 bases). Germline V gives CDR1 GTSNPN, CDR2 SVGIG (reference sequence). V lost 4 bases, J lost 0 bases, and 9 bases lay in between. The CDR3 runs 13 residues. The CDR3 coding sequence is TGTGCCTGGATTCGGACAGTGAACACTGAAGCTTTCTTT. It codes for CAWIRTVNTEAFF.

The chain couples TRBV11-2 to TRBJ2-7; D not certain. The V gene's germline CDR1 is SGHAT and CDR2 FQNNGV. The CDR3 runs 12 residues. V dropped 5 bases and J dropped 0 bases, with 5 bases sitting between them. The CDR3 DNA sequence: TGTGCCAGCAGCGCTACCTCCTACGAGCAGTACTTC. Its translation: CASSATSYEQYF.

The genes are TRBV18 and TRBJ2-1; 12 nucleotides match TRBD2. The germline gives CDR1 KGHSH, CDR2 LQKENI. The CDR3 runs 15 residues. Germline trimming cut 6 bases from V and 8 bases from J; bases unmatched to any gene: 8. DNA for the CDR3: TGTGCCAGCTCCCCTCTAGCGGGAGGGCCTTATGAGCAGTTCTTC. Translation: CASSPLAGGPYEQFF.

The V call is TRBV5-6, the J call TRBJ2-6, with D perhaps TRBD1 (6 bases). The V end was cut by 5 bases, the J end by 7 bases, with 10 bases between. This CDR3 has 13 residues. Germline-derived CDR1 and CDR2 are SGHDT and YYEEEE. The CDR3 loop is CASREQGANVLTF. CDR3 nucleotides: TGTGCCAGCAGGGAACAGGGTGCCAACGTCCTGACTTTC.

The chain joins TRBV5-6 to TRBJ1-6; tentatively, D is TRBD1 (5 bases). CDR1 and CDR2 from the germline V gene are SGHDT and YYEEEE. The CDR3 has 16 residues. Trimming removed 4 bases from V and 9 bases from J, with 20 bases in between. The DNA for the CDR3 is TGTGCCAGCAGCCCCGCGGGGCACCTCCCTGGTTCACCCCTCCACTTT. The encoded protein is CASSPAGHLPGSPLHF. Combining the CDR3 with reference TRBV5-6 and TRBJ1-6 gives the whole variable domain DAGVTQSPTHLIKTRGQQVTLRCSPKSGHDTVSWYQQALGQGPQFIFQYYEEEERQRGNFPDRFSGHQFPNYSSELNVNALLLGDSALYLCASSPAGHLPGSPLHFGNGTRLTVT.

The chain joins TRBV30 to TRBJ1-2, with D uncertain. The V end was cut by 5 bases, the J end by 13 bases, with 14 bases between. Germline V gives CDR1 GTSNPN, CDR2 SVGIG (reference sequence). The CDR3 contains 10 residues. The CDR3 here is CAWGLLSSTF. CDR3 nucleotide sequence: TGTGCCTGGGGACTCTTGAGTAGCACCTTC.

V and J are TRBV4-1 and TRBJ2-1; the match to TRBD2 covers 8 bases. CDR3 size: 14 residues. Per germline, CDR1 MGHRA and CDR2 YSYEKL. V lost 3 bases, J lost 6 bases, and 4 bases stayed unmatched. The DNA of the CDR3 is TGCGCCAGCAGCCATCCGGGACTAGTCAATGAGCAGTTCTTC. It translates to CASSHPGLVNEQFF.

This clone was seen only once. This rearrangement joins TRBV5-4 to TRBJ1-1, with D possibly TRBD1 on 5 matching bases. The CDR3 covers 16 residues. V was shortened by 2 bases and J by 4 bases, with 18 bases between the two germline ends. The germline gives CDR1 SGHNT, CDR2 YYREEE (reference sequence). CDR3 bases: TGTGCCAGCAGCTTCGGGGGAGCTGCAGGTAGCACTGAAGCTTTCTTT. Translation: CASSFGGAAGSTEAFF.

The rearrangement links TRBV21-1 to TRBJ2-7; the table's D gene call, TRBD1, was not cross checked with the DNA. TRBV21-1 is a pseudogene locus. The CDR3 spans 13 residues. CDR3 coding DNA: TGTGCCAGCAGATTGGGACACCTCTACGAGCAGTACTTC. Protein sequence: CASRLGHLYEQYF.

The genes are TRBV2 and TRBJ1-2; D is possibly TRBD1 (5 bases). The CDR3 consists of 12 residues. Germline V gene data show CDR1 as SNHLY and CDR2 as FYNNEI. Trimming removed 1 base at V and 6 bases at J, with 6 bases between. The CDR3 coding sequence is TGTGCCAGCAGTGAAGAGGGGCATGGCTACACCTTC. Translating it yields CASSEEGHGYTF.

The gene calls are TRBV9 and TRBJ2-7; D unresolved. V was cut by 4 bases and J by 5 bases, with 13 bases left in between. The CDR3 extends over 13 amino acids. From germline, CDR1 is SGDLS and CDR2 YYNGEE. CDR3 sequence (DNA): TGTGCCAGCAGCCGCGAGGTGAACCACGAGCAGTACTTC. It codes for CASSREVNHEQYF.

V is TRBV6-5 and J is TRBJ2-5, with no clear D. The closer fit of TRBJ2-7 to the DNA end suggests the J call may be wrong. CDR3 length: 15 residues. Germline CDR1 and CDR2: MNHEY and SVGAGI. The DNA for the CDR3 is TGTGCCAGCAGTTACTCGCGGCCCATATGGAGCGAGCAGTACTTC. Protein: CASSYSRPIWSEQYF.

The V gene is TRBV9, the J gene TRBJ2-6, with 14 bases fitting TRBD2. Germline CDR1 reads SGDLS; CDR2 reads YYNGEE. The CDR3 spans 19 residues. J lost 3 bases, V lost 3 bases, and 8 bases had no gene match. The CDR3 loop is CASSAPPGLAGVGANVLTF. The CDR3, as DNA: TGTGCCAGCAGCGCTCCCCCGGGACTAGCGGGAGTTGGGGCCAACGTCCTGACTTTC.

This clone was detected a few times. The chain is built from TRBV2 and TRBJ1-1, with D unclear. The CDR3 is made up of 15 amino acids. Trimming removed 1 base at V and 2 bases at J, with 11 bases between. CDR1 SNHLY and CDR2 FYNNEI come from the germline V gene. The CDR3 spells CASSEDGNPNTEAFF. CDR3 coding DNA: TGTGCCAGCAGTGAAGATGGCAACCCAAACACTGAAGCTTTCTTT.

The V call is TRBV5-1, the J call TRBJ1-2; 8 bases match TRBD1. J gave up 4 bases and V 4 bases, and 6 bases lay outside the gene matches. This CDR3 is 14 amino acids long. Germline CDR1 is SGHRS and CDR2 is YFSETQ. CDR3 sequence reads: CASSPLTGGYGYTF. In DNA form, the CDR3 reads TGCGCCAGCAGCCCCCTCACAGGGGGCTATGGCTACACCTTC.

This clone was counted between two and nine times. This chain's CDR3 is CASRYRGDSTDTQYF. The CDR3 DNA follows: TGTGCCAGCAGATACCGGGGAGATAGCACAGATACGCAGTATTTT. V usage is TRBV7-2 and J usage is TRBJ2-3, with a possible D match to TRBD2 (5 bases). V gave up 6 bases and J gave up 0 bases, with 13 bases separating them. The germline CDR1 and CDR2 sequences are SGHTA and FQGNSA. The CDR3 runs to 15 residues.

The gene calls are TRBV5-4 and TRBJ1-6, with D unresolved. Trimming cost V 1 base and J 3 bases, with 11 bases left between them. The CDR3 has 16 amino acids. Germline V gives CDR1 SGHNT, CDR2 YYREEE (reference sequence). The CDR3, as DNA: TGTGCCAGCAGCTTGCTCCTACGCGGCTATAATTCACCCCTCCACTTT. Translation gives CASSLLLRGYNSPLHF.

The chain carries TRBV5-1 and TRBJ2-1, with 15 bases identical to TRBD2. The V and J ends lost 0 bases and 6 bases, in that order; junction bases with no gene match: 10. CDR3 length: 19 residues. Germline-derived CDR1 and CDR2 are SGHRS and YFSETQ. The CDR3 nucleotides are TGCGCCAGCAGCTTGGACCCCACCGGGACTAGCGGGAGGTTCAATGAGCAGTTCTTC. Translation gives CASSLDPTGTSGRFNEQFF.